Below, 16 T cell receptor beta chains from the same sample are listed, as sequenced in a study of blood T cell repertoires in COVID-19. Generated by immunoSEQ multiplex PCR, the TCRdb table keeps only in-frame clones and is missing some. The table includes 200,000 to 250,000 clones, 84% detected once. Specimen: peripheral blood. Every receptor here comes from a woman in her 30s who had recovered from COVID-19.

This sequence joins TRBV5-1 and TRBJ1-1; D may be TRBD1 (6 bases). Trimming took off 1 base at V and 5 bases at J, with 12 bases between the two ends. The CDR3 runs 14 residues. CDR1 is SGHRS and CDR2 is YFSETQ in the germline V gene. The CDR3 is CASSLSGVETEAFF. CDR3 sequence (DNA): TGCGCCAGCAGCTTGTCAGGGGTGGAAACTGAAGCTTTCTTT.

The V call is TRBV19, the J call TRBJ2-5, with a tentative D call TRBD2 (5 bases). V was shortened by 5 bases and J by 3 bases, with 10 bases between the two germline ends. The CDR3 loop spans 13 amino acids. The germline V gene encodes CDR1 LNHDA and CDR2 SQIVND (reference sequence). The CDR3 loop is CASSVGIEETQYF. Here the CDR3 DNA reads TGTGCCAGTAGTGTCGGGATAGAAGAGACCCAGTACTTC.

The chain carries TRBV12-3 or TRBV12-4 and TRBJ1-1, with 8 bases matching TRBD1. The CDR3 runs 13 residues. The J segment lost 9 bases and the V segment lost 6 bases, leaving 9 bases of the junction unmatched. The CDR3 is CASRDDRGYQAFF. The CDR3 DNA is TGTGCCAGCAGGGACGACAGGGGCTACCAAGCTTTCTTT.

The rearrangement links TRBV27 to TRBJ1-4; the D gene is possibly TRBD1 (5 bases). The V gene's germline CDR1 is MNHEY and CDR2 SMNVEV (reference sequence). This CDR3 contains 12 residues. V was clipped by 3 bases and J by 12 bases, with 11 bases between them. CDR3 sequence reads: CASSFLQGQLFF. The CDR3 nucleotides read TGTGCCAGCAGTTTCCTCCAGGGTCAACTGTTTTTT. Filled out from reference TRBV27 and TRBJ1-4, the complete variable domain reads EAQVTQNPRYLITVTGKKLTVTCSQNMNHEYMSWYRQDPGLGLRQIYYSMNVEVTDKGDVPEGYKVSRKEKRNFPLILESPSPNQTSLYFCASSFLQGQLFFGSGTQLSVL.

V and J are TRBV7-3 and TRBJ1-5; the D gene is possibly TRBD1 (5 bases). The CDR3 runs to 17 residues. The V end lost 5 bases, the J end lost 5 bases, and 22 bases lay between the germline ends. Germline values: CDR1 SGHTA, CDR2 FQGTGA. CDR3 nucleotide sequence: TGTGCCAGCAGCCGATCTCTTGTAGGGGCCTTGGATCAGCCCCAGCATTTT. Translation: CASSRSLVGALDQPQHF.

This chain uses TRBV5-4 with TRBJ2-3; 12 nucleotides agree with TRBD2. The V gene end was trimmed by 0 bases and the J gene end by 5 bases; junction bases not matched to a gene: 4. Looked up from germline, CDR1 is SGHNT and CDR2 is YYREEE (reference sequence). The CDR3 totals 16 residues. The CDR3 loop is CASSLGGLAGLDTQYF. The CDR3 nucleotides read TGTGCCAGCAGCTTGGGTGGACTAGCGGGGTTAGATACGCAGTATTTT.

The chain has TRBV18 and TRBJ1-1; D gene ambiguous. Per germline, CDR1 KGHSH and CDR2 LQKENI. This CDR3 comprises 14 residues. V dropped 2 bases and J dropped 5 bases, with 12 bases sitting between them. The CDR3 is CASSPERVGTEAFF. CDR3 in DNA: TGTGCCAGCTCACCAGAGAGAGTCGGGACTGAAGCTTTCTTT.

This sequence joins TRBV3-1 (or the pseudogene TRBV3-2) and TRBJ2-2; 8 nucleotides match TRBD1. J gave up 5 bases and V 5 bases, and 13 bases lay outside the gene matches. CDR3 length: 17 amino acids. Germline CDR1 is LGHDT and CDR2 is YNNKEL (reference sequence). This CDR3 is CASSYHGGTGGTGELFF. CDR3 coding DNA: TGTGCCAGCAGCTATCATGGGGGGACAGGAGGGACCGGGGAGCTGTTTTTT.

This clone appeared once. The chain combines TRBV28 with TRBJ2-7, with TRBD1 as a possible D gene (6 bases). The CDR3 length is 14 residues. Germline V lookup: CDR1 MDHEN, CDR2 SYDVKM. V was clipped by 7 bases and J by 1 base, with 14 bases between them. The DNA for the CDR3 is TGTGCCAGCAATACGCTAACAGGGTCCTACGAGCAGTACTTC. Translated: CASNTLTGSYEQYF.

The V call is TRBV19, the J call TRBJ2-5; the match to TRBD2 covers 8 bases. This CDR3 spans 17 amino acids. The V gene's germline CDR1 is LNHDA and CDR2 SQIVND (reference sequence). The V segment lost 7 bases and the J segment 0 bases; nucleotides outside the gene matches: 13. In nucleotides, the CDR3 is TGTGCCAGTACCCCTTCTGCTAGCGGGTTCTACCAAGAGACCCAGTACTTC. Translation gives CASTPSASGFYQETQYF.

This clone has a single count. The chain recombines TRBV19 with TRBJ2-3; 10 nucleotides match TRBD2. The V segment lost 3 bases and the J segment 3 bases; nucleotides outside the gene matches: 15. CDR3 size: 19 residues. Germline V gene sequence: CDR1 LNHDA, CDR2 SQIVND (reference sequence). The CDR3 reads CASSIRALAGRVGTDTQYF. The CDR3 DNA reads as TGTGCCAGTAGTATCCGGGCACTAGCGGGAAGAGTGGGTACAGATACGCAGTATTTT.

CDR3 in DNA: TGTGCCAGCAGCCCATGGACTCCTAACACTGAAGCTTTCTTT. It encodes CASSPWTPNTEAFF. The chain combines TRBV7-2 with TRBJ1-1; D gene unclear. Trimming stripped 5 bases from V and 2 bases from J, with 12 bases between. In germline, CDR1 is SGHTA, CDR2 FQGNSA. CDR3 length equals 14 residues.

In this sample, this clone turned up a few times. This chain joins TRBV27 and TRBJ2-2; tentative D call: TRBD2 (5 bases). CDR3 length equals 17 residues. Trimming took 5 bases from V and 1 from J, leaving 17 bases between them. Germline-derived CDR1 and CDR2 are MNHEY and SMNVEV (reference sequence). Written as DNA, the CDR3 is TGTGCCAGCAGTCCTACTAGTCTGGGTTGGAACACCGGGGAGCTGTTTTTT. Residues: CASSPTSLGWNTGELFF.

The CDR3, as DNA: TGTGCCAGCAGTCCACGGGGGGGCGGGAACACTGAAGCTTTCTTT. This sequence encodes CASSPRGGGNTEAFF. The chain carries TRBV28 and TRBJ1-1; D perhaps matches TRBD1 (6 bases). Trimming removed 5 bases at V and 1 base at J, with 14 bases between. This CDR3 comprises 15 residues. Germline CDR1 is MDHEN and CDR2 is SYDVKM.

The chain links TRBV3-1 (or the pseudogene TRBV3-2) to TRBJ2-3, with a tentative D call TRBD2 (6 bases). The CDR3 is made up of 17 amino acids. Per the germline V gene, CDR1 is LGHDT and CDR2 is YNNKEL (reference sequence). Trimming took off 0 bases at V and 6 bases at J, with 19 bases between the two ends. CDR3 region: CASSQDYRRAGVDTQYF. The DNA of the CDR3 is TGTGCCAGCAGCCAAGATTATCGGAGGGCTGGTGTTGATACGCAGTATTTT.

This clone was detected only a few times. V is TRBV9 and J is TRBJ1-4; 7 bases are shared with TRBD1. This CDR3 region has 16 residues. The ends lost 2 bases at V and 4 bases at J; junction bases unmatched: 8. The germline V gene encodes CDR1 SGDLS and CDR2 YYNGEE. This CDR3 is CASSVLGQPLNEKLFF. The CDR3 nucleotides are TGTGCCAGCAGCGTCTTGGGACAGCCTCTTAATGAAAAACTGTTTTTT.